This is a list of T cell receptor beta chains from one sample in a study of blood T cells in healthy people across ages. MiXCR was run by TCRdb on the 5' RACE reads, yielding one entry per CDR3 protein. The top ten hold around 16% of the sample, which has 870,000 or so distinct CDR3 sequences, about 30% seen once. Sequenced sample: blood. These receptors were obtained from a woman of 80 years or more in good health. Both conserved end residues are part of each CDR3. A D gene is named only where the DNA matches it firmly. A row's size may be missing; if present it is once, few, many or a size class.

size	V	D	length	J	DNA	CDR3
many	TRBV6-1	.	13	TRBJ1-1	TGTGCCAGCAGTGAGTCAGTGAACACTGAAGCTTTCTTT	CASSESVNTEAFF
few	TRBV4-2	TRBD1	15	TRBJ1-4	TGTGCCAGCAGCCAAGGGGGACAGGGGAATGAAAAACGGTTTTTT	CASSQGGQGNEKRFF
many	TRBV7-2	.	15	TRBJ2-1	TGTGCCAGCAGCCTCCTAGGGGATTCCTACAATGAGCAGTTCTTC	CASSLLGDSYNEQFF
.	TRBV7-6	TRBD2	16	TRBJ2-2	TGTGCCAGCAGCTTAATTCTAGCGGGGGGATCCGGGGAGCTGTTTTTT	CASSLILAGGSGELFF
.	TRBV20-1	.	15	TRBJ1-5	TGCAGTGCCGCCCCGAGGGAGGGACTAAGTCAGCCCCAGCATTTT	CSAAPREGLSQPQHF
.	TRBV10-3	TRBD2	16	TRBJ2-1	TGTGCCATCAGTGACACTGGCGGGGGGGCCTTCAATGAGCAGTTCTTC	CAISDTGGGAFNEQFF
many	TRBV4-2	.	13	TRBJ1-1	TGTGCCAGCAGCCAAGTTCTCGGGGCTGAAGCTTTCTTT	CASSQVLGAEAFF
many	TRBV27	TRBD2	14	TRBJ2-7	TGTGCCAGCAGTTTCAGGACTAGCCGCAACGAGCAGTACTTC	CASSFRTSRNEQYF
many	TRBV5-1	.	15	TRBJ2-5	TGCGCCAGCAGGTTTATAGCGGCGCAACAAGAGACCCAGTACTTC	CASRFIAAQQETQYF
.	TRBV7-9	.	13	TRBJ1-2	TGTGCCAGCAGCTGGGGGGCAGCCCAGGGCTACACCTTC	CASSWGAAQGYTF
.	TRBV12-3/TRBV12-4	.	12	TRBJ2-4	TGTGCCAGCAGCTCTCCACCGGGACATTGGTACTTC	CASSSPPGHWYF
.	TRBV20-1	TRBD1	15	TRBJ1-1	TGCAGTGCTAGAGACCGACAGGGGGCTTATACTGGAGCTTTCTTT	CSARDRQGAYTGAFF
many	TRBV12-3/TRBV12-4	.	14	TRBJ1-2	TGTGCCAGCAGCCCGTCGGGGGGGATCGGCGGCTACACCTTC	CASSPSGGIGGYTF
.	TRBV18	.	16	TRBJ1-5	TGTGCCAGCTCACCACTCCCCGGGTTCAGCAATCAGCCCCAGCATTTT	CASSPLPGFSNQPQHF
many	TRBV20-1	TRBD1	14	TRBJ1-5	TGCAGTGCAGCGGACAGGAGGATCAATCAGCCCCAGCATTTT	CSAADRRINQPQHF
few	TRBV12-3/TRBV12-4	.	14	TRBJ1-2	TGTGCCAGCAGTTTGAGTGGGGGCAGAGATGGCTACACCTTC	CASSLSGGRDGYTF
few	TRBV7-9	.	14	TRBJ1-2	TGTGCCAGCAGCTTAGGTACAGGGCTAGGAGGCTACACCTTC	CASSLGTGLGGYTF
.	TRBV15	.	13	TRBJ2-7	TGTGCCACCAGCTCTTGGGGGGACTACGAGCAGTACTTC	CATSSWGDYEQYF
many	TRBV18	.	13	TRBJ2-7	TGTGCCAGCTCTCCGACCAACACCTACGAGCAGTACTTC	CASSPTNTYEQYF
many	TRBV7-9	.	11	TRBJ2-1	TGTGCCAGCAGCCCGATAGTTGAGCAGTTCTTC	CASSPIVEQFF
many	TRBV6-5	.	14	TRBJ1-5	TGTGCCAGCAGTTATAGAGGGAACAATCAGCCCCAGCATTTT	CASSYRGNNQPQHF
.	TRBV2	.	14	TRBJ1-4	TGTGCCAGCAGGTCCCGGGCCACGCCGGAAAAACTGTTTTTT	CASRSRATPEKLFF
.	TRBV6-5	TRBD2	16	TRBJ2-1	TGTGCCAGCAGTTACAGGGGAGCGGGGGGGTACAATGAGCAGTTCTTC	CASSYRGAGGYNEQFF
many	TRBV4-3	.	13	TRBJ2-4	TGCGCCAGCAGCCAAGGGGCCAGAAACATTCAGTACTTC	CASSQGARNIQYF
.	TRBV6-5	.	16	TRBJ1-6	TGTGCCGGCTGCCGGACTCTTAGCTCCTATAATTCACCCCTCCACTTT	CAGCRTLSSYNSPLHF
.	TRBV5-1	.	15	TRBJ1-5	TGCGCCAGCAGCTTGGATGACAGCTACAATCAGCCCCAGCATTTT	CASSLDDSYNQPQHF
many	TRBV27	TRBD1	17	TRBJ1-5	TGTGCCAGCAGTTTAATAGGTGGGGGACAGGGCAATCAGCCCCAGCATTTT	CASSLIGGGQGNQPQHF
.	TRBV20-1	.	14	TRBJ2-5	TGCAGTTCTGCTCCGGGACACTTTCAAGAGACCCAGTACTTC	CSSAPGHFQETQYF
many	TRBV12-3/TRBV12-4	.	14	TRBJ2-1	TGTGCCAGCAGTCTTCCACCCTCCTACAATGAGCAGTTCTTC	CASSLPPSYNEQFF
many	TRBV12-3/TRBV12-4	.	14	TRBJ2-7	TGTGCCAGCAGTTCCACGGGCGCCCGCTCCGAGCAGTACTTC	CASSSTGARSEQYF
.	TRBV28	.	14	TRBJ2-7	TGTGCCAGCACCTCCTGGGGGGCTGGCTACGAGCAGTACTTC	CASTSWGAGYEQYF
.	TRBV11-2	TRBD1	15	TRBJ2-3	TGTGGCAGCAGCTTAGGGCAGGGGGCCACAGATACGCAGTATTTT	CGSSLGQGATDTQYF
many	TRBV5-5	TRBD1	15	TRBJ1-2	TGTGCCAGCAGCGCCGCTATAGGACAGGCCTATGGCTACACCTTC	CASSAAIGQAYGYTF
.	TRBV5-5	.	15	TRBJ2-6	TGTGCCAGCAGCTTGTGGATGACTGGGGCCAACGTCCTGACTTTC	CASSLWMTGANVLTF
.	TRBV19	TRBD2	15	TRBJ2-5	TGTGCCAGTAGTATGGGGACTAGCCTGGGTGCGATCCAGTACTTC	CASSMGTSLGAIQYF
.	TRBV12-3/TRBV12-4	.	12	TRBJ2-2	TGTGTCAGCAGCCGAGGGGCCGGGGAGCTGTTTTTT	CVSSRGAGELFF
.	TRBV7-2	.	13	TRBJ1-2	TGTGCCAGCAGCTTAGTCTACTTCTATGGCTACACCTTC	CASSLVYFYGYTF
many	TRBV4-3	.	13	TRBJ1-2	TGCGCCAGCAGCCAAGACCTTAAACGTGGCTACACCTTC	CASSQDLKRGYTF
many	TRBV2	.	12	TRBJ2-1	TGTGCCAGCATCCTGATTTACAATGAGCAGTTCTTC	CASILIYNEQFF
many	TRBV29-1	.	13	TRBJ2-5	TGCAGCGTTCGGTCGCAGGGGGGAAAGACCCAGTACTTC	CSVRSQGGKTQYF
once	TRBV7-9	.	14	TRBJ2-7	TGTGCCAGCAGCTTAAGTACTAGTCCCTACGAGCAGTACTTC	CASSLSTSPYEQYF
.	TRBV30	.	12	TRBJ1-2	TGTGCCTGGAACCAGGGGAACTATGGCTACACCTTC	CAWNQGNYGYTF
few	TRBV7-9	TRBD2	14	TRBJ2-2	TGTGCCAGCAGCCCTAGCGGTTACACCGGGGAGCTGTTTTTT	CASSPSGYTGELFF
many	TRBV11-2	.	14	TRBJ2-7	TGTGCCAGCACCTTGAGGGCGGATACCTACGAGCAGTACTTC	CASTLRADTYEQYF
.	TRBV2	.	12	TRBJ1-1	TGTGCCAGCAATGGGGCAGACACTGAAGCTTTCTTT	CASNGADTEAFF
many	TRBV3-1	.	9	TRBJ1-2	TGTGCCAGCTCCCCCCCTTACACCTTC	CASSPPYTF
.	TRBV11-2	TRBD1	14	TRBJ2-7	TGTGCCAGCAGCTGCCCGGGACAGGGAGTCGAGCAGTACTTC	CASSCPGQGVEQYF
few	TRBV7-2	TRBD1	16	TRBJ2-2	TGTGCCAGCAGCTTACGCGGGACAGGGATTTCCGGGGAGCTGTTTTTT	CASSLRGTGISGELFF
many	TRBV20-1	.	15	TRBJ2-1	TGCAGTGCTAGACATGGGCGCAGGGGCCCCGGTGAGCAGTTCTTC	CSARHGRRGPGEQFF
.	TRBV29-1	TRBD1	14	TRBJ1-2	TGCAGCGTTCCTCCGGGACAGGGAAACTATGGCTACACCTTC	CSVPPGQGNYGYTF
many	TRBV14	.	15	TRBJ2-1	TGTGCCAGCAGCCCTGGACAACCAATAGACAATGAGCAGTTCTTC	CASSPGQPIDNEQFF
many	TRBV9	.	17	TRBJ2-5	TGTGCCAGCAGCGCCCGCCGGGACGGAGGATACCAAGAGACCCAGTACTTC	CASSARRDGGYQETQYF
many	TRBV7-8	TRBD1	21	TRBJ2-1	TGTGCCAGCAGCTCTCGCCTTTGGGGACAGGGTTTCGTTACAGAAGACAATGAGCAGTTCTTC	CASSSRLWGQGFVTEDNEQFF